The T cell receptor (beta chain) under discussion was sequenced for a study of HIV-infected children after antiretroviral therapy interruption. Study-level information: Children's median ages were about 9.5 years and 8 years by group.

Treatment of the sample: PENTA 11 planned treatment interruption arm or continuous ART arm. Naive CD4+ CD45RA+ CD45RO- T cells were FACS-sorted from thawed PBMCs. The CDR3 extends over 14 amino acids. The junction had 3 bases not matched to a gene; V was cut back by 1 base and J by 2 bases. Germline V gene sequence: CDR1 SGDLS, CDR2 YYNGEE. RNA-based 3' RACE libraries used unique molecular identifiers. TCRdb reprocessed the 3' RACE reads via MiXCR and lists one record per CDR3 protein. The repertoire holds more than 75,000 distinct CDR3 sequences, with 6% to 8.5% as singletons. This chain joins TRBV9 and TRBJ2-7, with TRBD1 matching over 7 bases. The source of this sequence is a pool of human donors with HIV. This specimen was CD45RA+ CD4+ T cells from PBMCs, pooled from several time points, taken from a donor given antiretroviral therapy, either interrupted or continuous. Subset described: naive CD4+ CD45RA+ CD45RO- T cells. The CDR3 sequence is CASSVSQGAYEQYF. The DNA for the CDR3 is TGTGCCAGCAGCGTAAGCCAGGGGGCCTACGAGCAGTACTTC.